The next 28 T cell receptor beta chains were all read from a single sample in a study of PD-1 blockade in classical Hodgkin lymphoma. Repertoires were generated with immunoSEQ multiplex PCR, while TCRdb's copy carries only in-frame clones and drops some. The sample shows about 15,000 clones, about 61% of them seen only once. Noted time point: cycle 4 day 1 (C4D1), after five to seven weeks of nivolumab. In every patient, relapse followed autologous stem cell transplantation, while exposure to brentuximab vedotin differed. The sample in question was peripheral blood mononuclear cells (PBMCs), obtained before the fourth cycle of nivolumab. The receptors here all came from a human donor with classical Hodgkin lymphoma.

This chain uses TRBV28 with TRBJ2-7; 14 nucleotides align to TRBD2. CDR1 and CDR2 (germline): MDHEN, SYDVKM. With 4 bases clipped from V and 2 bases from J, the junction kept 10 bases outside the gene matches. The CDR3 loop spans 18 amino acids. The CDR3 reads CASSSPDGTSGSPYEQYF. The CDR3 DNA sequence: TGTGCCAGCAGTTCTCCCGATGGGACTAGCGGGAGTCCCTACGAGCAGTACTTC.

The chain couples TRBV7-3 to TRBJ2-7; maybe TRBD1 (6 bases). The CDR3 extends over 13 amino acids. Trimming cost V 2 bases and J 7 bases, with 12 bases left between them. CDR1 and CDR2 (germline): SGHTA, FQGTGA. DNA of the CDR3: TGTGCCAGCAGCTTAGAGGGTGGACAGGAGCAGTACTTC. Amino acid sequence: CASSLEGGQEQYF. The variable domain in full, with the rest retrieved from reference TRBV7-3 and TRBJ2-7, is GAGVSQTPSNKVTEKGKYVELRCDPISGHTALYWYRQSLGQGPEFLIYFQGTGAADDSGLPNDRFFAVRPEGSVSTLKIQRTERGDSAVYLCASSLEGGQEQYFGPGTRLTVT.

This clone is deemed medium-sized. The rearrangement joins TRBV7-9 to TRBJ1-1; maybe TRBD1 (5 bases). The germline V gene encodes CDR1 SEHNR and CDR2 FQNEAQ (reference sequence). The CDR3 is made up of 14 amino acids. V was shortened by 3 bases and J by 3 bases, with 11 bases between the two germline ends. CDR3 in DNA: TGTGCCAGCAGCTTTGAGGGGCGCGACACTGAAGCTTTCTTT. Its translation is CASSFEGRDTEAFF. The complete variable domain, with remaining parts taken from reference TRBV7-9 and TRBJ1-1, reads DTGVSQNPRHKITKRGQNVTFRCDPISEHNRLYWYRQTLGQGPEFLTYFQNEAQLEKSRLLSDRFSAERPKGSFSTLEIQRTEQGDSAMYLCASSFEGRDTEAFFGQGTRLTVV.

The count of this clone is one. The genes are TRBV5-4 and TRBJ1-2; 10 nucleotides agree with TRBD1. J gave up 4 bases and V 0 bases, and 12 bases lay outside the gene matches. The CDR3 is 18 amino acids. Per the germline V gene, CDR1 is SGHNT and CDR2 is YYREEE (reference sequence). As DNA, the CDR3 is TGTGCCAGCAGCTTGGGGGGGGACAGGGGTTATTTAGTCTATGGCTACACCTTC. This translates into CASSLGGDRGYLVYGYTF.

By its share, this clone is medium-sized (0.01 to 0.1%). The chain links TRBV27 to TRBJ2-1, with D perhaps matching TRBD1 (5 bases). V shed 3 bases and J shed 8 bases, with 11 bases lying between them. CDR3 length: 13 amino acids. The germline V gene encodes CDR1 MNHEY and CDR2 SMNVEV (reference sequence). The CDR3 here is CASSLQGWYEQFF. The DNA for the CDR3 is TGTGCCAGCAGTTTGCAGGGTTGGTATGAGCAGTTCTTC.

This clone was counted only a few times. J is TRBJ2-7 and V is TRBV5-1, with 7 bases lining up with TRBD1. J was trimmed by 4 bases and V by 2 bases; bases with no gene match: 9. CDR1 is SGHRS and CDR2 is YFSETQ in the germline V gene. The CDR3 is made up of 15 amino acids. DNA for the CDR3: TGCGCCAGCAGCTTCGCGGACAGGTGGGAATACGAGCAGTACTTC. It translates to CASSFADRWEYEQYF.

This clone was seen a handful of times. The chain combines TRBV4-1 with TRBJ2-7, with 9 bases matching TRBD1. Germline assignment: CDR1 MGHRA and CDR2 YSYEKL. After removal of 1 base from V and 3 bases from J, the junction contained 7 bases not matched to a gene. This CDR3 is 16 amino acids long. The DNA for the CDR3 is TGCGCCAGCAGCCAAGGGGGGACAGGGATCGGCTACGAGCAGTACTTC. Its protein product is CASSQGGTGIGYEQYF.

As for this clone: A junction boundary mismatches the germline segment, possibly from a read error. The CDR3 is CASNLVGELFF. The CDR3 DNA is TGTGCCAGCAACTTAGTGGGGGAGCTGTTTTTT. J is TRBJ2-2 and V is TRBV7-9; D gene uncertain. The CDR3 runs 11 residues. Germline CDR1 is SEHNR and CDR2 is FQNEAQ (reference sequence).

This chain uses TRBV19 with TRBJ2-5; 8 bases agree with TRBD2. The CDR3 extends over 13 amino acids. Trimming cost V 8 bases and J 4 bases; bases outside gene matches: 6. The germline CDR1 and CDR2 sequences are LNHDA and SQIVND (reference sequence). This CDR3 is CASGGGLGETQYF. The CDR3 bases are TGTGCCAGTGGCGGGGGGCTCGGAGAGACCCAGTACTTC.

The genes are TRBV7-6 and TRBJ2-1; tentative D call: TRBD2 (5 bases). Between the trimmed V and J ends, which lost 5 bases and 5 bases, there was a span of 16 bases. The CDR3 spans 15 residues. Germline V gene data show CDR1 as SGHVS and CDR2 as FNYEAQ. In nucleotides, the CDR3 is TGTGCCAGCAGCCCTTCCCGGGAAATACACAATGAGCAGTTCTTC. Protein: CASSPSREIHNEQFF.

The chain couples TRBV7-9 to TRBJ2-7; D is unresolved. The CDR3 has 13 amino acids. Trimming stripped 5 bases from V and 4 bases from J, with 12 bases between. Germline V gene data show CDR1 as SEHNR and CDR2 as FQNEAQ (reference sequence). CDR3 in amino acids: CASSSGLGYEQYF. The CDR3, as DNA: TGTGCCAGCAGCAGTGGTTTGGGATACGAGCAGTACTTC.

This chain joins TRBV9 and TRBJ2-3, with TRBD1 matching over 7 bases. J lost 0 bases, V lost 6 bases, and 7 bases had no gene match. This CDR3 is built from 15 residues. CDR1 is SGDLS, CDR2 YYNGEE, per germline. CDR3 nucleotides: TGTGCCAGCACCAAAGGGGACAGAAGCACAGATACGCAGTATTTT. This gives the protein CASTKGDRSTDTQYF.

Within the sample, this clone is medium-sized (0.01 to 0.1%). The chain employs TRBV5-4 and TRBJ1-6; D call uncertain. Germline V gene data show CDR1 as SGHNT and CDR2 as YYREEE (reference sequence). The CDR3 covers 14 residues. V dropped 0 bases and J dropped 9 bases, with 10 bases sitting between them. The CDR3 loop is CASSLEGPGSPLHF. The CDR3 DNA sequence: TGTGCCAGCAGCTTGGAGGGTCCAGGTTCACCCCTCCACTTT.

The chain is built from TRBV7-9 and TRBJ2-1; 7 positions match TRBD1. Trimming cost V 5 bases and J 5 bases; bases outside gene matches: 15. The germline V gene encodes CDR1 SEHNR and CDR2 FQNEAQ (reference sequence). The CDR3 is made up of 17 amino acids. CDR3 in amino acids: CASSPSKGAKGDNEQFF. CDR3 bases: TGTGCCAGCAGCCCCTCCAAGGGGGCCAAGGGAGACAATGAGCAGTTCTTC.

The J gene is TRBJ2-7, the V gene TRBV7-9, with D unresolved. CDR1 SEHNR and CDR2 FQNEAQ come from the germline V gene (reference sequence). The CDR3 loop spans 15 amino acids. Trimming took off 3 bases at V and 0 bases at J, with 12 bases between the two ends. The CDR3 bases are TGTGCCAGCAGCTTCGACCAGGACGACTCCTACGAGCAGTACTTC. Translation: CASSFDQDDSYEQYF.

This clone was detected a few times. The V call is TRBV11-2, the J call TRBJ2-2; the D is unclear. The CDR3 is made up of 12 amino acids. The germline V and J ends were trimmed by 1 base and 6 bases, with 3 bases remaining between them. Germline values: CDR1 SGHAT, CDR2 FQNNGV. DNA for the CDR3: TGTGCCAGCAGCTTAGGGGCCGGGGAGCTGTTTTTT. It is translated as CASSLGAGELFF.

This clone ranks as medium-sized. The J gene is TRBJ1-2, the V gene TRBV7-9, with 9 bases fitting TRBD1. The CDR3 loop spans 15 amino acids. The germline V gene has CDR1 SEHNR and CDR2 FQNEAQ (reference sequence). The V and J ends lost 2 bases and 8 bases, in that order; junction bases with no gene match: 9. This CDR3 reads CASSLPVRTGDGYTF. CDR3 nucleotide sequence: TGTGCCAGCAGCTTACCAGTACGGACAGGGGACGGCTACACCTTC.

The genes are TRBV27 and TRBJ2-7; weak D call: TRBD1 (5 bases). CDR3 length: 14 amino acids. V gave up 5 bases and J gave up 2 bases, with 13 bases separating them. Germline assignment: CDR1 MNHEY and CDR2 SMNVEV (reference sequence). CDR3 in DNA: TGTGCCAGCAGTCTCAAGGGGCAGGCCTACGAGCAGTACTTC. Its translation: CASSLKGQAYEQYF.

This clone was counted a few times. J is TRBJ2-6 and V is TRBV4-1; 7 nucleotides match TRBD1. There are 19 residues in the CDR3. Losses at the gene ends were 3 bases for V and 4 bases for J; bases not matched to a gene: 15. CDR1 and CDR2 (germline): MGHRA, YSYEKL. CDR3: CASSQQGVALGKGANVLTF. The DNA for the CDR3 is TGCGCCAGCAGCCAGCAGGGGGTAGCCTTAGGGAAAGGGGCCAACGTCCTGACTTTC.

The chain is built from TRBV27 and TRBJ2-7; D may be TRBD1 or TRBD2 (6 bases each). Per the germline V gene, CDR1 is MNHEY and CDR2 is SMNVEV (reference sequence). With 3 bases removed from V and 6 bases from J, the gap between germline ends came to 9 bases. There are 12 residues in the CDR3. The CDR3 loop is CASSFGGGEQYF. In DNA, the CDR3 is TGTGCCAGCAGTTTCGGGGGCGGCGAGCAGTACTTC.

The rearrangement joins TRBV30 to TRBJ2-3; 13 nucleotides agree with TRBD2. Trimming cost V 4 bases and J 3 bases; bases outside gene matches: 7. From germline, CDR1 is GTSNPN and CDR2 SVGIG (reference sequence). The CDR3 is 16 residues long. CDR3 residues: CAWILRTSGRTDTQYF. Written as DNA, the CDR3 is TGTGCCTGGATCCTCAGGACTAGCGGGAGAACAGATACGCAGTATTTT.

The rearrangement joins TRBV5-5 to TRBJ2-7, with D perhaps matching TRBD2 (5 bases). This CDR3 contains 14 residues. CDR1 is SGHKS and CDR2 is YYEKEE in the germline V gene (reference sequence). V was cut by 7 bases and J by 2 bases, with 16 bases left in between. The DNA for the CDR3 is TGTGCCAGCTCCTTCGTGAGAGGGACCTACGAGCAGTACTTC. It translates to CASSFVRGTYEQYF.

V usage is TRBV19 and J usage is TRBJ1-1; 8 nucleotides agree with TRBD1. Germline CDR1 and CDR2: LNHDA and SQIVND (reference sequence). Trimming took 9 bases from V and 1 from J; bases not matched to a gene: 10. This CDR3 is built from 15 residues. CDR3 amino acids: CASNRGKEGNTEAFF. In DNA, the CDR3 is TGTGCCAGCAACAGGGGGAAAGAGGGGAACACTGAAGCTTTCTTT.

This clone was seen only a few times. The chain combines TRBV27 with TRBJ1-5; 9 nucleotides align to TRBD1. Germline assignment: CDR1 MNHEY and CDR2 SMNVEV (reference sequence). J lost 7 bases, V lost 5 bases, and 9 bases had no gene match. The CDR3 runs to 15 residues. The CDR3, as DNA: TGTGCCAGCAGTCCGGACACAGGGGGCCGCCAGCCCCAGCATTTT. Amino acids: CASSPDTGGRQPQHF.

The J gene is TRBJ2-2, the V gene TRBV28, with a tentative D call TRBD1 (5 bases). The CDR3 contains 16 residues. Trimming removed 1 base at V and 6 bases at J, with 15 bases between. CDR1 and CDR2 from the germline V gene are MDHEN and SYDVKM. The CDR3 reads CASSLYQGSWSGELFF. CDR3 bases: TGTGCCAGCAGTTTATATCAGGGAAGTTGGTCCGGGGAGCTGTTTTTT.

V and J are TRBV7-9 and TRBJ2-3; D possibly corresponds to TRBD2 (6 bases). Looked up from germline, CDR1 is SEHNR and CDR2 is FQNEAQ (reference sequence). Trimming left V 5 bases short and J 2 bases short, with 14 bases between. There are 15 residues in the CDR3. The CDR3 loop is CASSEGWGDTDTQYF. The CDR3 DNA follows: TGTGCCAGCAGCGAGGGCTGGGGGGACACAGATACGCAGTATTTT.

The CDR3 reads CASSYSLSTSDYEQYF. The DNA of the CDR3 is TGTGCCAGCAGTTATTCCTTATCGACTAGCGACTACGAGCAGTACTTC. This chain uses TRBV6-6 with TRBJ2-7; 8 nucleotides align to TRBD2. V was pared by 3 bases and J by 3 bases, with 10 bases of the junction left unmatched. This CDR3 is built from 16 residues. CDR1 is MNHNY, CDR2 SVGAGI, per germline (reference sequence).

The chain employs TRBV5-8 and TRBJ2-4, with D possibly TRBD1 on 6 matching bases. V lost 6 bases and J 8 bases, leaving 12 bases between the germline ends. Germline lookup yields CDR1 SGHTS and CDR2 YDEGEE. The CDR3 has 12 amino acids. The CDR3 DNA reads TGTGCCAGCATCACAGGGTTACACATTCAGTACTTC. Translated, it gives CASITGLHIQYF.